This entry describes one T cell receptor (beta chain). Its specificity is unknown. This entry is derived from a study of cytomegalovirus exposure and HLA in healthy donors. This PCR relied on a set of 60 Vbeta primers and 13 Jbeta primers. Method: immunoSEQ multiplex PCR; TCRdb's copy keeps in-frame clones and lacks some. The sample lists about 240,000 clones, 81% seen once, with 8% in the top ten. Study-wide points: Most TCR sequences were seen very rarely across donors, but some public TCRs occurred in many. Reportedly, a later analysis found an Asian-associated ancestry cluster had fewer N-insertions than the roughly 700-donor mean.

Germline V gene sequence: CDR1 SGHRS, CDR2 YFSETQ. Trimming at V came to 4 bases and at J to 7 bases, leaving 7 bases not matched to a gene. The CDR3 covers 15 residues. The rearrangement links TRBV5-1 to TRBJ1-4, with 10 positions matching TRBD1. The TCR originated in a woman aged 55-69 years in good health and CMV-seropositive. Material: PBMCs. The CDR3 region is CASSLDRGFGEKLFF. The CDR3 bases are TGCGCCAGCAGCCTGGACAGGGGGTTCGGTGAAAAACTGTTTTTT.